Given below is one TCR beta chain in context. The PCR contained 60 Vbeta and 13 Jbeta primers. Assay: immunoSEQ multiplex PCR; the TCRdb copy retains only in-frame clones and omits some. The sample carries 160,000 or so clones, more than 65% recorded once. Germline lookup yields CDR1 PRHDT and CDR2 FYEKMQ (reference sequence). The trim removed 4 bases at V and 7 bases at J, leaving 6 bases unmatched. This CDR3 contains 13 residues. The sample comes from a study of cytomegalovirus exposure and HLA in healthy donors. This TCR came from a young man in good health and CMV-seronegative. This chain uses TRBV13 with TRBJ2-5; 7 bases map to TRBD2. Sequenced input: PBMCs. Here the CDR3 reads CASSYRGRATQYF. The CDR3 DNA reads as TGTGCCAGCAGCTATCGTGGGAGGGCGACCCAGTACTTC.